The 27 T cell receptor beta chains given below trace back to one sample, sequenced in a study of T cell repertoires in cytomegalovirus infection. TCRdb re-called the reads through MiXCR, storing one row per CDR3 protein. The top ten clones hold approximately 19% of a sample with about 160,000 distinct CDR3 sequences, roughly 17% of them seen once. Source material: CD8+ T cells from PBMCs. These receptors all stem from a human donor in good health (CMV status not recorded). Some clones in this sample may be carry-over from other donors' samples.

The rearrangement uses TRBV6-1 and TRBJ1-1; D not resolved. The CDR3 covers 12 residues. The V gene's germline CDR1 is MNHNS and CDR2 SASEGT. Trimming pared 5 bases from V and 7 bases from J, leaving 11 bases between. CDR3 nucleotides: TGTGCCAGCAGTTACGGGAACGTTGAAGCTTTCTTT. Amino acids: CASSYGNVEAFF.

This clonotype was seen a handful of times. The rearrangement links TRBV28 to TRBJ2-4; D tentatively fits TRBD1 or TRBD2 (7 bases each). This CDR3 has 17 residues. V was shortened by 6 bases and J by 0 bases, with 18 bases between the two germline ends. Germline V gene lookup returns CDR1 MDHEN and CDR2 SYDVKM. CDR3 DNA: TGTGCCAGCAGCCTAGCCAGGGGGGGTCTAGCCAAAAACATTCAGTACTTC. It translates to CASSLARGGLAKNIQYF.

A few counts support this clonotype. The genes are TRBV6-5 and TRBJ2-1, with a weak D call TRBD2 (5 bases). The CDR3 sequence is 14 residues long. Per the germline V gene, CDR1 is MNHEY and CDR2 is SVGAGI. Trimming took off 0 bases at V and 8 bases at J, with 11 bases between the two ends. CDR3 bases: TGTGCCAGCAGTTACTCACCGGGATCTGATGAGCAGTTCTTC. This encodes CASSYSPGSDEQFF.

This chain links TRBV28 with TRBJ2-7; 7 bases fit TRBD1. V shed 3 bases, J shed 2 bases, and the junction held 4 bases outside the gene matches. The CDR3 contains 14 residues. The germline V gene has CDR1 MDHEN and CDR2 SYDVKM. Here the CDR3 DNA reads TGTGCCAGCAGTTTCCTTGGACAGGCCTACGAGCAGTACTTC. Protein: CASSFLGQAYEQYF.

The V and J genes are TRBV7-3 and TRBJ2-2; D call uncertain. Germline-derived CDR1 and CDR2 are SGHTA and FQGTGA. The V and J ends lost 1 base and 8 bases respectively, with 5 bases between them. The CDR3 extends over 12 amino acids. The CDR3 reads CASSLIRGELFF. The CDR3 DNA reads as TGTGCCAGCAGCTTAATCAGGGGGGAGCTGTTTTTT.

The V call is TRBV6-1, the J call TRBJ2-7; 12 bases match TRBD1. Trimming took 3 bases from V and 5 from J; bases not matched to a gene: 5. Germline CDR1 reads MNHNS; CDR2 reads SASEGT. CDR3 length: 15 residues. The CDR3 coding sequence is TGTGCCAGCAGTGACTTTGGGACAGGGGGCCACGAGCAGTACTTC. Translated, it gives CASSDFGTGGHEQYF.

The chain combines TRBV20-1 with TRBJ2-7, with D possibly matching TRBD1 (7 bases). In germline, CDR1 is DFQATT, CDR2 SNEGSKA (reference sequence). V shed 0 bases and J shed 1 base, with 10 bases lying between them. The CDR3 has 14 residues. The CDR3 nucleotides read TGCAGTGCTAGAGACGCGGGACAGTCCTACGAGCAGTACTTC. It yields the protein CSARDAGQSYEQYF.

This sequence joins TRBV28 and TRBJ2-7, with 12 bases identical to TRBD1. The CDR3 totals 16 residues. Germline CDR1 is MDHEN and CDR2 is SYDVKM. V lost 3 bases to trimming and J lost 4 bases; unmatched junction nucleotides: 7. CDR3 residues: CASSFKGTGGRYEQYF. CDR3 nucleotides: TGTGCCAGCAGTTTTAAGGGGACAGGGGGCCGGTACGAGCAGTACTTC.

The V gene is TRBV6-2 or TRBV6-3, the J gene TRBJ2-1; TRBD2 agrees at 9 bases. Germline CDR1 and CDR2: MNHEY and SVGEGT. This CDR3 spans 15 amino acids. V was pared by 10 bases and J by 4 bases, with 11 bases of the junction left unmatched. The CDR3 loop reads CATMVAGVPYNEQFF. CDR3 nucleotide sequence: TGTGCCACCATGGTAGCGGGGGTTCCTTACAATGAGCAGTTCTTC.

This sequence joins TRBV27 and TRBJ2-1; no firm D call. Trimming cost V 3 bases and J 0 bases, with 12 bases left between them. The CDR3 covers 16 residues. From germline, CDR1 is MNHEY and CDR2 SMNVEV (reference sequence). DNA of the CDR3: TGTGCCAGCAGTTTGTCTCTGCGGAGCTCCTACAATGAGCAGTTCTTC. Translation: CASSLSLRSSYNEQFF.

This clonotype was counted only a few times. The V and J genes are TRBV9 and TRBJ2-1, with 7 bases lining up with TRBD2. This CDR3 region has 18 residues. Germline lookup yields CDR1 SGDLS and CDR2 YYNGEE. V lost 4 bases and J lost 0; bases outside the gene matches: 13. The CDR3 region is CASSQPRDGGSSYNEQFF. As DNA, the CDR3 is TGTGCCAGCAGCCAACCGCGTGACGGGGGGAGCTCCTACAATGAGCAGTTCTTC.

The J gene is TRBJ1-5, the V gene TRBV7-8; D remains unclear. Trimming took 3 bases from V and 6 from J, leaving 15 bases between them. Germline V CDR1 and CDR2: SGHVS, FQNEAQ. The CDR3 runs 15 residues. The CDR3 DNA sequence: TGTGCCAGCAGCTTGGGAAGGCGGTTTAGTCAGCCCCAGCATTTT. Amino acid sequence: CASSLGRRFSQPQHF.

With regard to this clonotype: This may be a read error: a much more frequent sequence differs by one nucleotide. The chain recombines TRBV7-6 with TRBJ2-1; tentatively, D is TRBD1 (6 bases). Germline V lookup: CDR1 SGHVS, CDR2 FNYEAQ. CDR3 length: 13 amino acids. CDR3 DNA sequence: TGTGCCAGCAGCATGACAGGTTACAATGAGCAGCTCTTC. Its translation: CASSMTGYNEQLF.

This clonotype was recorded many times. The chain couples TRBV19 to TRBJ2-3, with 13 bases identical to TRBD2. The germline V gene has CDR1 LNHDA and CDR2 SQIVND (reference sequence). This CDR3 has 16 residues. The junction had 7 bases not matched to a gene; V was cut back by 6 bases and J by 4 bases. In nucleotides, the CDR3 is TGTGCCAGTAGGATCACCACTAGCGGGGGGGCAGATACGCAGTATTTT. Amino acid sequence: CASRITTSGGADTQYF.

In its sample, this clonotype was seen a few times. This chain joins TRBV12-3 or TRBV12-4 and TRBJ1-1; possibly TRBD1 for D (6 bases). V shed 1 base and J shed 3 bases, with 6 bases lying between them. The CDR3 loop spans 13 amino acids. CDR3 DNA sequence: TGTGCCAGCAGTTTAGGGGGGCACACTGAAGCTTTCTTT. Its translation is CASSLGGHTEAFF.

The chain links TRBV20-1 to TRBJ2-7; D possibly corresponds to TRBD2 (5 bases). The germline CDR1 and CDR2 sequences are DFQATT and SNEGSKA (reference sequence). This CDR3 has 13 amino acids. V was shortened by 0 bases and J by 0 bases, with 6 bases between the two germline ends. The CDR3 DNA reads as TGCAGTGCTAGAGATGGGAGCTCCTACGAGCAGTACTTC. This encodes CSARDGSSYEQYF.

This clonotype has a count of ten or more. The CDR3 nucleotides read TGTGCCAGCAGTTATGGGACTAGCCAAGAGACCCAGTACTTC. Translated: CASSYGTSQETQYF. The V gene is TRBV7-2, the J gene TRBJ2-5; 8 nucleotides agree with TRBD2. The ends lost 6 bases at V and 1 base at J; junction bases unmatched: 4. Germline-derived CDR1 and CDR2 are SGHTA and FQGNSA. This CDR3 contains 14 residues.

This clonotype was seen only a few times. The rearrangement links TRBV20-1 to TRBJ2-1; TRBD2 matches at 11 bases. This CDR3 is 15 amino acids long. V lost 0 bases to trimming and J lost 8 bases; unmatched junction nucleotides: 6. Germline assignment: CDR1 DFQATT and CDR2 SNEGSKA (reference sequence). DNA for the CDR3: TGCAGTGCTAGAGACCTAGCGGGGGGCTTCGATGAGCAGTTCTTC. Translation gives CSARDLAGGFDEQFF.

Only a few counts were recorded for this clonotype. The chain carries TRBV7-9 and TRBJ1-1, with 11 positions matching TRBD1. Per the germline V gene, CDR1 is SEHNR and CDR2 is FQNEAQ (reference sequence). V was clipped by 2 bases and J by 12 bases; unmatched bases: 20. CDR3 length: 18 residues. The CDR3: CASSLPGVKRGDRGESFF. The DNA of the CDR3 is TGTGCCAGCAGCTTACCGGGTGTCAAGCGAGGGGACAGGGGGGAATCTTTCTTT.

The chain couples TRBV7-6 to TRBJ2-1, with 8 nucleotides matching TRBD2. Germline CDR1 is SGHVS and CDR2 is FNYEAQ. The V gene end was trimmed by 2 bases and the J gene end by 6 bases; junction bases not matched to a gene: 6. The CDR3 runs 15 residues. In nucleotides, the CDR3 is TGTGCCAGCAGCTTACAAGCGGGAGAAGCCAATGAGCAGTTCTTC. It encodes CASSLQAGEANEQFF.

The chain combines TRBV7-2 with TRBJ2-1, with D perhaps assigned TRBD1 or TRBD2 (5 bases each). Germline CDR1 is SGHTA and CDR2 is FQGNSA. V lost 5 bases, J lost 2 bases, and 16 bases lay in between. This CDR3 has 16 amino acids. CDR3 in amino acids: CASSPPGPKPYNEQFF. Here the CDR3 DNA reads TGTGCCAGCAGCCCCCCGGGACCGAAACCCTACAATGAGCAGTTCTTC. Full variable domain (outside the CDR3, taken from reference TRBV7-2 and TRBJ2-1): GAGVSQSPSNKVTEKGKDVELRCDPISGHTALYWYRQSLGQGLEFLIYFQGNSAPDKSGLPSDRFSAERTGGSVSTLTIQRTQQEDSAVYLCASSPPGPKPYNEQFFGPGTRLTVL.

The chain uses TRBV20-1 and TRBJ1-1; D is perhaps TRBD1 (5 bases). V lost 1 base and J lost 5, with 11 bases in between. CDR1 and CDR2 (germline): DFQATT, SNEGSKA (reference sequence). This CDR3 is built from 13 residues. As DNA, the CDR3 is TGCAGTGCTAGAGGCAGGGAAGTTACTGAAGCTTTCTTT. Translating gives CSARGREVTEAFF.

This clonotype was observed a handful of times. The chain combines TRBV28 with TRBJ2-1; 11 nucleotides agree with TRBD2. Germline CDR1 MDHEN, CDR2 SYDVKM. CDR3 length: 15 amino acids. Trimming took 5 bases from V and 3 from J; bases not matched to a gene: 3. CDR3 sequence: CASSEGLAVYNEQFF. The DNA of the CDR3 is TGTGCCAGCAGTGAGGGACTAGCGGTCTACAATGAGCAGTTCTTC.

The chain joins TRBV2 to TRBJ2-3; 13 bases match TRBD2. With 9 bases clipped from V and 5 bases from J, the junction kept 5 bases outside the gene matches. The CDR3 has 14 residues. Germline CDR1 and CDR2: SNHLY and FYNNEI. DNA for the CDR3: TGTGCCAGTCCGACTAGCGGGGGGCGAGATACGCAGTATTTT. Its protein product is CASPTSGGRDTQYF. The full variable domain, completed using reference TRBV2 and TRBJ2-3, is EPEVTQTPSHQVTQMGQEVILRCVPISNHLYFYWYRQILGQKVEFLVSFYNNEISEKSEIFDDQFSVERPDGSNFTLKIRSTKLEDSAMYFCASPTSGGRDTQYFGPGTRLTVL.

The V and J genes are TRBV28 and TRBJ1-6; TRBD1 is a possible D gene (5 bases). The CDR3 covers 17 residues. Deletions cut 2 bases from V and 5 bases from J, with 16 bases between. The germline V gene has CDR1 MDHEN and CDR2 SYDVKM. The CDR3 loop reads CASSLTPTGTDNSPLHF. The CDR3 bases are TGTGCCAGCAGTTTAACCCCAACCGGGACGGATAATTCACCCCTCCACTTT.

CDR3 loop: CASSYGGNQPQHF. CDR3 bases: TGTGCCAGCAGCTATGGGGGAAATCAGCCCCAGCATTTT. The V call is TRBV11-1, the J call TRBJ1-5; maybe TRBD1 (5 bases). This CDR3 has 13 residues. Germline CDR1 and CDR2: SGHAT and FQDESV (reference sequence). V was clipped by 4 bases and J by 4 bases, with 8 bases between them.

J is TRBJ2-5 and V is TRBV28; 8 bases agree with TRBD2. Trimming at V came to 6 bases and at J to 4 bases, leaving 7 bases not matched to a gene. Germline V gene lookup returns CDR1 MDHEN and CDR2 SYDVKM. The CDR3 sequence is 14 residues long. The CDR3 coding sequence is TGTGCCAGCAGAAACACCGGGACTAGAGAGACCCAGTACTTC. Translation: CASRNTGTRETQYF. The complete variable domain, with remaining parts taken from reference TRBV28 and TRBJ2-5, reads DVKVTQSSRYLVKRTGEKVFLECVQDMDHENMFWYRQDPGLGLRLIYFSYDVKMKEKGDIPEGYSVSREKKERFSLILESASTNQTSMYLCASRNTGTRETQYFGPGTRLLVL.